The next 8 T cell receptor beta chains were all read from a single sample in a study of cytomegalovirus exposure and HLA in healthy donors. PCR was performed using 60 Vbeta and 13 Jbeta primers. Repertoires were generated with immunoSEQ multiplex PCR, while TCRdb's copy carries only in-frame clones and drops some. The profile shows around 150,000 clones, around 77% of them singletons. Material: PBMCs. The receptors here all came from a man aged 25 to 40 in good health and CMV-seronegative.

V gene TRBV7-3 combines with J gene TRBJ1-1; 7 bases line up with TRBD1. V trimming: 5 bases; J trimming: 3 bases; junction bases outside the gene matches: 6. CDR1 SGHTA and CDR2 FQGTGA come from the germline V gene. This CDR3 is built from 14 residues. CDR3 residues: CASSPTGDDTEAFF. Written as DNA, the CDR3 is TGTGCCAGCAGCCCCACAGGGGACGACACTGAAGCTTTCTTT.

V usage is TRBV19 and J usage is TRBJ2-3; D is uncertain. There are 15 residues in the CDR3. The germline CDR1 and CDR2 sequences are LNHDA and SQIVND (reference sequence). V gave up 6 bases and J gave up 2 bases, with 15 bases separating them. In DNA form, the CDR3 reads TGTGCCAGTAGGTTGACTGAGCCCTCCACAGATACGCAGTATTTT. It yields the protein CASRLTEPSTDTQYF.

The chain carries TRBV6-5 and TRBJ2-2, with D possibly TRBD2 on 5 matching bases. Germline CDR1 and CDR2: MNHEY and SVGAGI. Trimming removed 4 bases from V and 7 bases from J, with 10 bases in between. The CDR3 is 13 residues long. The CDR3 coding sequence is TGTGCCAGCAGTTTTAACGGGGACGGGGAGCTGTTTTTT. Its protein product is CASSFNGDGELFF.

V is TRBV25-1 and J is TRBJ2-7; no clear D gene. Trimming shortened V by 3 bases and J by 4 bases, and 16 bases separated the two germline ends. The CDR3 loop spans 15 amino acids. Germline V CDR1 and CDR2: MGHDK, SYGVNS. CDR3 sequence (DNA): TGTGCCAGCAGTGATTCTGGCGGAGCTCCGTACGAGCAGTACTTC. As protein: CASSDSGGAPYEQYF.

This rearrangement joins TRBV5-1 to TRBJ2-1; 13 bases map to TRBD2. Germline V CDR1 and CDR2: SGHRS, YFSETQ. The V segment lost 2 bases and the J segment 7 bases; nucleotides outside the gene matches: 9. This CDR3 is built from 17 residues. This CDR3 reads CASSLGLAGEVGNEQFF. CDR3 DNA sequence: TGCGCCAGCAGCTTAGGACTAGCGGGAGAGGTTGGGAATGAGCAGTTCTTC.

The V gene is TRBV5-4, the J gene TRBJ2-7, with TRBD2 identical over 7 bases. This CDR3 is built from 14 residues. Per germline, CDR1 SGHNT and CDR2 YYREEE (reference sequence). Trimming took 4 bases from V and 2 from J; bases not matched to a gene: 6. CDR3 amino acids: CASSAGLDPYEQYF. The CDR3 region has the DNA TGTGCCAGCAGCGCAGGACTAGACCCCTACGAGCAGTACTTC. The full variable domain, completed using reference TRBV5-4 and TRBJ2-7, is ETGVTQSPTHLIKTRGQQVTLRCSSQSGHNTVSWYQQALGQGPQFIFQYYREEENGRGNFPPRFSGLQFPNYSSELNVNALELDDSALYLCASSAGLDPYEQYFGPGTRLTVT.

The chain recombines TRBV30 with TRBJ1-2; D uncertain. V was cut by 4 bases and J by 8 bases, with 17 bases left in between. This CDR3 contains 13 residues. Germline V CDR1 and CDR2: GTSNPN, SVGIG (reference sequence). The CDR3 is CAWTAPGISGYTF. As DNA, the CDR3 is TGTGCCTGGACGGCTCCCGGGATTAGCGGCTACACCTTC. Complete variable domain (other parts from reference TRBV30 and TRBJ1-2): SQTIHQWPATLVQPVGSPLSLECTVEGTSNPNLYWYRQAAGRGLQLLFYSVGIGQISSEVPQNLSASRPQDRQFILSSKKLLLSDSGFYLCAWTAPGISGYTFGSGTRLTVV.

This clone has only a few counts. J is TRBJ2-5 and V is TRBV29-1; 16 nucleotides line up with TRBD2. The ends lost 2 bases at V and 4 bases at J; junction bases unmatched: 7. In germline, CDR1 is SQVTM, CDR2 ANQGSEA. The CDR3 extends over 17 amino acids. CDR3 bases: TGCAGCGTTGAAATAGGGACTAGCGGGGGGGCCCGAGAGACCCAGTACTTC. Its protein product is CSVEIGTSGGARETQYF.